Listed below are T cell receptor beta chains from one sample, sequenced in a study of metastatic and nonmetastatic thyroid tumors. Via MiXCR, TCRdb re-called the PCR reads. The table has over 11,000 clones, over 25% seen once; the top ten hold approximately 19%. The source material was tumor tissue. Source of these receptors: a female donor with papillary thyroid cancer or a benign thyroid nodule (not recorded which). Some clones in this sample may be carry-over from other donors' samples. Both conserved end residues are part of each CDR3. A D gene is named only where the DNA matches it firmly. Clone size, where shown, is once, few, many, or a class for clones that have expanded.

cdr3_nt: TGCGCCAGCAGCTTGTTCGGTAGGTTGGATGAGCAGTTCTTC
cdr3_aa: CASSLFGRLDEQFF
j_call: TRBJ2-1
v_call: TRBV5-1
clone_size: NA
d_call: NA

cdr3_nt: TGTGCCAGCAGTCTACTATTAACAGGGGGAGACGAGCAGTACTTC
cdr3_aa: CASSLLLTGGDEQYF
j_call: TRBJ2-7
v_call: TRBV27
clone_size: few
d_call: TRBD1

cdr3_nt: TGCAGTGCGGGGGACAGGGTTTCCTACGAGCAGTACTTC
cdr3_aa: CSAGDRVSYEQYF
j_call: TRBJ2-7
v_call: TRBV20-1
clone_size: medium-sized
d_call: TRBD1

cdr3_nt: TGTGCCAGCAGCTTAGGCCAAGTGAGCTCCTACGAGCAGTACTTC
cdr3_aa: CASSLGQVSSYEQYF
j_call: TRBJ2-7
v_call: TRBV11-1
clone_size: NA
d_call: NA

cdr3_nt: TGTGCCAGCAGTCTATACGCGGACAGGGAAGAGACCCAGTACTTC
cdr3_aa: CASSLYADREETQYF
j_call: TRBJ2-5
v_call: TRBV2
clone_size: once
d_call: TRBD1

cdr3_nt: TGTGCCAGCAGTGAGGCCTGGGGACCTAATGAGCAGTTCTTC
cdr3_aa: CASSEAWGPNEQFF
j_call: TRBJ2-1
v_call: TRBV6-1
clone_size: NA
d_call: NA

cdr3_nt: TGTGCCATCAGTGTTACCCCGGGACTACTCTCCTACGAGCAGTACTTC
cdr3_aa: CAISVTPGLLSYEQYF
j_call: TRBJ2-7
v_call: TRBV10-3
clone_size: few
d_call: TRBD2

cdr3_nt: TGTGCCAGCAGCTTAGATGCGGGGGGGAGTTACGAGCAGTACTTC
cdr3_aa: CASSLDAGGSYEQYF
j_call: TRBJ2-7
v_call: TRBV7-6
clone_size: once
d_call: TRBD2

cdr3_nt: TGTGCCAGCAAGCCTGGGACAGACAACACCGGGGAGCTGTTTTTT
cdr3_aa: CASKPGTDNTGELFF
j_call: TRBJ2-2
v_call: TRBV6-1
clone_size: many
d_call: TRBD1

cdr3_nt: TGTGCCAGTAGTTCCGACCCCCCCGCGACTAGCGGGAGGAATACGCAGTATTTT
cdr3_aa: CASSSDPPATSGRNTQYF
j_call: TRBJ2-3
v_call: TRBV19
clone_size: once
d_call: TRBD2

cdr3_nt: TGCGCCAGCAGCTTGGCCGACGACAGGGGGTACGAGCAGTACTTC
cdr3_aa: CASSLADDRGYEQYF
j_call: TRBJ2-7
v_call: TRBV5-1
clone_size: medium-sized
d_call: TRBD1

cdr3_nt: TGTGCCTGGAGTAGCGGGAGGGCCGGAGAGACCCAGTACTTC
cdr3_aa: CAWSSGRAGETQYF
j_call: TRBJ2-5
v_call: TRBV30
clone_size: NA
d_call: TRBD2

cdr3_nt: TGTGCCAGCAGTCTGGGACACTCCCAAGAGACCCAGTACTTC
cdr3_aa: CASSLGHSQETQYF
j_call: TRBJ2-5
v_call: TRBV12-3/TRBV12-4
clone_size: few
d_call: NA

cdr3_nt: TGCAGTGCGGGGACTAGCGGGAGGGCTTTGGACAATGAGCAGTTCTTC
cdr3_aa: CSAGTSGRALDNEQFF
j_call: TRBJ2-1
v_call: TRBV20-1
clone_size: many
d_call: TRBD2

cdr3_nt: TGTGCCAGCAGCGGGACAGGGGGTAATAATTCACCCCTCCACTTT
cdr3_aa: CASSGTGGNNSPLHF
j_call: TRBJ1-6
v_call: TRBV2
clone_size: medium-sized
d_call: TRBD1

cdr3_nt: TGTGCCAGCAGGATAGGGGGGAGGAGCAATCAGCCCAGGCATTTT
cdr3_aa: CASRIGGRSNQPRHF
j_call: TRBJ1-5
v_call: TRBV28
clone_size: NA
d_call: NA

cdr3_nt: TGTGCCAGTAGTACATTCAGGGTAAGTCAGCCCCAGCATTTT
cdr3_aa: CASSTFRVSQPQHF
j_call: TRBJ1-5
v_call: TRBV19
clone_size: NA
d_call: NA

cdr3_nt: TGTGCCAGCAGCGTACCCTCTCAGCGGACCTTTGGGAATGAGCAGTTCTTC
cdr3_aa: CASSVPSQRTFGNEQFF
j_call: TRBJ2-1
v_call: TRBV11-1
clone_size: many
d_call: NA

cdr3_nt: TGTGCCAGCAGCCAACTAGCCTCTCTCACAGATACGCAGTATTTT
cdr3_aa: CASSQLASLTDTQYF
j_call: TRBJ2-3
v_call: TRBV7-3
clone_size: NA
d_call: NA

cdr3_nt: TGTGCCAGCAGTTTACAGCGCACAGATACGCAGTATTTT
cdr3_aa: CASSLQRTDTQYF
j_call: TRBJ2-3
v_call: TRBV27
clone_size: many
d_call: NA

cdr3_nt: TGCAGTGTCCCGGGTGGGGGCACAGATACGCAGTATTTT
cdr3_aa: CSVPGGGTDTQYF
j_call: TRBJ2-3
v_call: TRBV20-1
clone_size: medium-sized
d_call: NA

cdr3_nt: TGCAGTGCTAATCACTTTGACAGGGATCTAAGGGAGCAGTACTTC
cdr3_aa: CSANHFDRDLREQYF
j_call: TRBJ2-7
v_call: TRBV20-1
clone_size: NA
d_call: TRBD1

cdr3_nt: TGTGCCAGCAGCCAAGGGTATTTT
cdr3_aa: CASSQGYF
j_call: TRBJ2-3
v_call: TRBV3-1
clone_size: many
d_call: NA

cdr3_nt: TGTGCCAGCATCCCGACTCCGAACACCGGGGAGCTGTTTTTT
cdr3_aa: CASIPTPNTGELFF
j_call: TRBJ2-2
v_call: TRBV28
clone_size: few
d_call: NA

cdr3_nt: TGTGCCAGCAGCCCGGGGGGTCTGCTAAATCAGCCCCAGCATTTT
cdr3_aa: CASSPGGLLNQPQHF
j_call: TRBJ1-5
v_call: TRBV6-2/TRBV6-3
clone_size: large
d_call: NA

cdr3_nt: TGTGCCAGCAGTTTAGGGAGTAGAACGCAGTATTTT
cdr3_aa: CASSLGSRTQYF
j_call: TRBJ2-3
v_call: TRBV28
clone_size: NA
d_call: NA

cdr3_nt: TGTGCCAGCAGTTATTCCTCGTTGTCCTACGAGCAGTACTTC
cdr3_aa: CASSYSSLSYEQYF
j_call: TRBJ2-7
v_call: TRBV6-5
clone_size: NA
d_call: NA

cdr3_nt: TGTGCCTGGGGGGGGGACGAGCAGTACTTC
cdr3_aa: CAWGGDEQYF
j_call: TRBJ2-7
v_call: TRBV30
clone_size: few
d_call: TRBD2

cdr3_nt: TGTGCCAGCAGTTTAGGCAGGGGCTACGAGCAGTACTTC
cdr3_aa: CASSLGRGYEQYF
j_call: TRBJ2-7
v_call: TRBV28
clone_size: few
d_call: NA

cdr3_nt: TGTGCCAGCAGCGGCCCACAGGGGATTAGTCAAGCTTTCTTT
cdr3_aa: CASSGPQGISQAFF
j_call: TRBJ1-1
v_call: TRBV7-9
clone_size: NA
d_call: TRBD1

cdr3_nt: TGTGCCAGCAGTCATCAGGGGTCGGGTTCAGGTAAGGCTGAAGCTTTCTTT
cdr3_aa: CASSHQGSGSGKAEAFF
j_call: TRBJ1-1
v_call: TRBV6-1
clone_size: medium-sized
d_call: NA

cdr3_nt: TGTGCCAGCAGTTTGCCCGGGTATGGCTACACCTTC
cdr3_aa: CASSLPGYGYTF
j_call: TRBJ1-2
v_call: TRBV28
clone_size: NA
d_call: NA

cdr3_nt: TGTGCCAGCAGTCCGAGCACAGGGAAAAAGTATGGCTACACCTTC
cdr3_aa: CASSPSTGKKYGYTF
j_call: TRBJ1-2
v_call: TRBV28
clone_size: many
d_call: NA

cdr3_nt: TGTGCCATCAGTGAGTCAGTGGGAGCTGCGTACAATGAGCAGTTCTTC
cdr3_aa: CAISESVGAAYNEQFF
j_call: TRBJ2-1
v_call: TRBV10-3
clone_size: NA
d_call: NA

cdr3_nt: TGTGCCAGCAGTTCATCCTCGCGGGGAGAGACCCAGTACTTC
cdr3_aa: CASSSSSRGETQYF
j_call: TRBJ2-5
v_call: TRBV7-8
clone_size: many
d_call: NA

cdr3_nt: TGTGCCTGGAGTATCGGGACAGGGCGTTATCAGCCCCAGCATTTT
cdr3_aa: CAWSIGTGRYQPQHF
j_call: TRBJ1-5
v_call: TRBV30
clone_size: NA
d_call: TRBD1

cdr3_nt: TGTGCTAGCGCACTGCTGGGCCCCTACGAGCAGTACTTC
cdr3_aa: CASALLGPYEQYF
j_call: TRBJ2-7
v_call: TRBV12-5
clone_size: few
d_call: NA

cdr3_nt: TGTGCCAGCAGCTTAGGACAGCCCTACGAGCAGTACTTC
cdr3_aa: CASSLGQPYEQYF
j_call: TRBJ2-7
v_call: TRBV7-9
clone_size: NA
d_call: NA

cdr3_nt: TGTGCCAGCAGAACCGGGACTAGCGGAGCCGGGACCCAGTACTTC
cdr3_aa: CASRTGTSGAGTQYF
j_call: TRBJ2-5
v_call: TRBV2
clone_size: many
d_call: TRBD2

cdr3_nt: TGTGCTAGTGGTTTGGTATATTCGCGGCAGACTAGCAATCAGCCCCAGCATTTT
cdr3_aa: CASGLVYSRQTSNQPQHF
j_call: TRBJ1-5
v_call: TRBV12-5
clone_size: NA
d_call: NA

cdr3_nt: TGTGCCAGCTCACCTTCGGGACTAGCGGGATGGGATAAGTTCTTC
cdr3_aa: CASSPSGLAGWDKFF
j_call: TRBJ2-1
v_call: TRBV18
clone_size: NA
d_call: TRBD2

cdr3_nt: TGTGCCAGCAGTGATGAGGACAGCAGTCCCCAGCATTTT
cdr3_aa: CASSDEDSSPQHF
j_call: TRBJ1-5
v_call: TRBV2
clone_size: many
d_call: NA

cdr3_nt: TGTGCCAGCAGCTTAGGGACTGCTTCCTACGAGCAGTACTTC
cdr3_aa: CASSLGTASYEQYF
j_call: TRBJ2-7
v_call: TRBV7-8
clone_size: NA
d_call: NA

cdr3_nt: TGTGCCAGCAGCCAAGAACGGCAGGCAGCTTTCTTT
cdr3_aa: CASSQERQAAFF
j_call: TRBJ1-1
v_call: TRBV3-1
clone_size: many
d_call: NA

cdr3_nt: TGTGCCAGCAGCCGGGACAGGGTTTCCAATGAGCAGTTCTTC
cdr3_aa: CASSRDRVSNEQFF
j_call: TRBJ2-1
v_call: TRBV7-2
clone_size: medium-sized
d_call: TRBD1

cdr3_nt: TGCAGTGCTAGAGATGAAGGGCGACAGGAGAGTAACTATGGCTACACCTTC
cdr3_aa: CSARDEGRQESNYGYTF
j_call: TRBJ1-2
v_call: TRBV20-1
clone_size: NA
d_call: NA

cdr3_nt: TGTGCCGCGGAAGGCCGATACTACGAGCAGTACTTC
cdr3_aa: CAAEGRYYEQYF
j_call: TRBJ2-7
v_call: TRBV6-1
clone_size: medium-sized
d_call: NA

cdr3_nt: TGTGCCTGGAGGACTAGCGGCAGGGAGACCCAGTACTTC
cdr3_aa: CAWRTSGRETQYF
j_call: TRBJ2-5
v_call: TRBV30
clone_size: few
d_call: TRBD2

cdr3_nt: TGCAGTGCTCTGACGGACTTGAGCTACGAGCAGTACTTC
cdr3_aa: CSALTDLSYEQYF
j_call: TRBJ2-7
v_call: TRBV20-1
clone_size: once
d_call: NA

cdr3_nt: TGTGCCAGCAGCTTGTTGTGGGCAGAAGAGACCCAGTACTTC
cdr3_aa: CASSLLWAEETQYF
j_call: TRBJ2-5
v_call: TRBV5-5
clone_size: NA
d_call: NA

cdr3_nt: TGTGCCAGCAGGGACAGTCTATACAATGAGCAGTTCTTC
cdr3_aa: CASRDSLYNEQFF
j_call: TRBJ2-1
v_call: TRBV12-3/TRBV12-4
clone_size: NA
d_call: NA

cdr3_nt: TGTGCCAGCAGCTTAGATCCCAACCCGTCCTCTGAAGCTTTCTTT
cdr3_aa: CASSLDPNPSSEAFF
j_call: TRBJ1-1
v_call: TRBV11-2
clone_size: once
d_call: NA

cdr3_nt: TGTGCCAGCAGTGATGTACAGGGAAGCACAGATACGCAGTATTTT
cdr3_aa: CASSDVQGSTDTQYF
j_call: TRBJ2-3
v_call: TRBV6-1
clone_size: medium-sized
d_call: NA

cdr3_nt: TGTGCCAGCAGTGAAGAAACGGGCACCATATATTTT
cdr3_aa: CASSEETGTIYF
j_call: TRBJ1-3
v_call: TRBV2
clone_size: many
d_call: NA

cdr3_nt: TGCAGTGGAGGACAGGGGATTCAGACCCAGTACTTC
cdr3_aa: CSGGQGIQTQYF
j_call: TRBJ2-5
v_call: TRBV20-1
clone_size: NA
d_call: TRBD1

cdr3_nt: TGTGCCAGCAGCGTAGCTGTAGCCGCCGAGCAGTACTTC
cdr3_aa: CASSVAVAAEQYF
j_call: TRBJ2-7
v_call: TRBV9
clone_size: many
d_call: NA

cdr3_nt: TGTGCCAGCAGTTTAGGGGCGTCCTATGGCTACACCTTC
cdr3_aa: CASSLGASYGYTF
j_call: TRBJ1-2
v_call: TRBV28
clone_size: many
d_call: NA

cdr3_nt: TGTGCCAGTAGTATAGGTAATCCGGGATGGTACAATGAGCAGTTCTTC
cdr3_aa: CASSIGNPGWYNEQFF
j_call: TRBJ2-1
v_call: TRBV19
clone_size: NA
d_call: NA

cdr3_nt: TGTGCCAGCAGCCAAGGAGCGGGAGGGCCCGACGAGCAGTACTTC
cdr3_aa: CASSQGAGGPDEQYF
j_call: TRBJ2-7
v_call: TRBV4-2
clone_size: once
d_call: TRBD2

cdr3_nt: TGCGCCAGCAGCCAAGGACAGACGAACACTGAAGCTTTCTTT
cdr3_aa: CASSQGQTNTEAFF
j_call: TRBJ1-1
v_call: TRBV4-3
clone_size: many
d_call: NA